This TCR beta chain was observed in a study of T cells expressing NK-cell markers. The CDR3 length is 18 residues. The germline V gene encodes CDR1 SGHVS and CDR2 FQNEAQ. No DNA is given; TCRdb re-called the 5' RACE reads and lists each CDR3 protein once. The listing records 500,000 to 700,000 distinct CDR3 sequences. The source material was blood T cells: a sorted CD56 or NKG2C T cell subset, CD4+ or CD8+ T cells, or bulk PBMC T cells (not recorded which). The TCR comes from a man aged 18 to 29 in good health. V is TRBV7-8 and J is TRBJ2-1; TCRdb's D gene call, TRBD1, goes unchecked for lack of DNA. The CDR3 is CASSLIAGPGSSYNEQFF.